The 10 T cell receptor beta chains presented below share a single source sample, sequenced in a study of spatial heterogeneity in lung cancer. Sample time point: sample taken at primary tumor resection. From the 5' RACE reads, TCRdb called clonotypes with MiXCR, one entry per CDR3 protein. The table lists roughly 39,000 distinct CDR3 sequences, over 6.5% of them singletons. Source: PBMCs, taken at surgery. These receptor sequences come from a female donor with early-stage non-small cell lung cancer.

Many counts were recorded for this clonotype. The chain couples TRBV20-1 to TRBJ2-5, with D perhaps TRBD2 (5 bases). Germline-derived CDR1 and CDR2 are DFQATT and SNEGSKA (reference sequence). The CDR3 has 14 amino acids. V lost 6 bases to trimming and J lost 2 bases, with 16 bases between them. The CDR3 region has the DNA TGCAGTGCACGGCCGGGGTCGATGCAAGAGACCCAGTACTTC. It translates to CSARPGSMQETQYF.

This clonotype was recorded many times. The rearrangement links TRBV24-1 to TRBJ2-1, with unresolved D. Germline V gives CDR1 KGHDR, CDR2 SFDVKD. V was trimmed by 0 bases and J by 3 bases, leaving 8 bases between them. The CDR3 is made up of 15 amino acids. The CDR3 bases are TGTGCCACCAGTGATTTGGGAAGGTTCTACAATGAGCAGTTCTTC. As protein: CATSDLGRFYNEQFF.

This clonotype appeared many times. The chain links TRBV7-2 to TRBJ2-3; TRBD1 agrees at 9 bases. In germline, CDR1 is SGHTA, CDR2 FQGNSA. Unmatched junction bases numbered 7, after V lost 5 bases and J lost 4 bases. The CDR3 consists of 15 residues. The CDR3 DNA follows: TGTGCCAGCAGCCCGACGGACAGGGGTCCAGATACGCAGTATTTT. This gives the protein CASSPTDRGPDTQYF.

As regards this clonotype: A much bigger clone sits one base away, suggesting this may be a read error. DNA of the CDR3: TGTGCCAGCAGTTATGGCTGGGAGGGCGGCTACACCTTC. It yields the protein CASSYGWEGGYTF. The V and J genes are TRBV28 and TRBJ1-2; D ambiguous. V dropped 4 bases and J dropped 8 bases, with 14 bases sitting between them. The CDR3 is 13 amino acids. CDR1 and CDR2 (germline): MDHEN, SYDVKM.

Ten or more counts support this clonotype. The chain carries TRBV10-1 and TRBJ2-3, with D uncertain. Trimming took off 4 bases at V and 2 bases at J, with 1 base between the two ends. The germline CDR1 and CDR2 sequences are WNHNN and SYGVQD (reference sequence). The CDR3 runs 11 residues. The CDR3 spells CASSVTDTQYF. The CDR3 DNA reads TGCGCCAGCAGTGTCACAGATACGCAGTATTTT.

This clonotype was recorded many times. The chain uses TRBV7-2 and TRBJ1-1; TRBD1 matches at 12 bases. J gave up 6 bases and V 5 bases, and 7 bases lay outside the gene matches. The length of the CDR3 is 15 residues. Germline CDR1 and CDR2: SGHTA and FQGNSA. Here the CDR3 reads CASSRGTGGGSEAFF. For the CDR3, the DNA is TGTGCCAGCAGCCGCGGGACAGGGGGCGGCTCTGAAGCTTTCTTT.

This clonotype was seen many times. This chain joins TRBV20-1 and TRBJ2-7, with D possibly being TRBD2 (5 bases). In germline, CDR1 is DFQATT, CDR2 SNEGSKA (reference sequence). V was cut by 5 bases and J by 0 bases, with 14 bases left in between. CDR3 length: 14 residues. CDR3 sequence (DNA): TGCAGTGCTGTGGACTCGATGAGCTCCTACGAGCAGTACTTC. Residues: CSAVDSMSSYEQYF.

The CDR3, as DNA: TGTGCCAGCGAAGGGGGAGGCATTTCTTCACCCCTCCACTTT. Translated: CASEGGGISSPLHF. The chain has TRBV7-2 and TRBJ1-6; possibly TRBD1 for D (6 bases). Trimming shortened V by 8 bases and J by 9 bases, and 17 bases separated the two germline ends. CDR1 is SGHTA, CDR2 FQGNSA, per germline. CDR3 length equals 14 residues.

This clonotype occurred many times. The chain employs TRBV6-6 and TRBJ1-2; D is possibly TRBD1 (5 bases). The germline gives CDR1 MNHNY, CDR2 SVGAGI (reference sequence). V was pared by 6 bases and J by 0 bases, with 17 bases between. The CDR3 is 16 amino acids. CDR3 nucleotides: TGTGCCAGCAGACCCCCCGGGGCAGCAGCTAACTATGGCTACACCTTC. Its protein is CASRPPGAAANYGYTF.

Many counts were recorded for this clonotype. J is TRBJ2-7 and V is TRBV15, with D perhaps given as TRBD1 or TRBD2 (5 bases each). The V end lost 0 bases, the J end lost 4 bases, and 19 bases lay between the germline ends. This CDR3 has 17 residues. Germline V gene sequence: CDR1 LNHNV, CDR2 YYDKDF (reference sequence). The CDR3 loop reads CATSRDPLDTRPYEQYF. The CDR3 nucleotides are TGTGCCACCAGCAGAGATCCCTTGGACACTAGACCTTACGAGCAGTACTTC.